The rows below give T cell receptor beta chains drawn from one sample of a study of CD8 T cells in ankylosing spondylitis. TCRdb called the 5' RACE reads again in MiXCR, with one record for every CDR3 protein. This table has hundreds of thousands of distinct CDR3 sequences, about 13% appearing once. What was sequenced was blood, either unsorted or a sorted T cell fraction (not recorded which). These receptors came from a male donor with ankylosing spondylitis. The CDR3 runs from the conserved cysteine through the conserved F or W. Each record gives: J gene, clone size, D gene, V gene, CDR3 protein, CDR3 DNA. A D gene is named only where the DNA matches it firmly. Size is omitted from some rows. Given values are once, few, many or a class for expanded clones.

TRBJ1-1 | NA | NA | TRBV25-1 | CASSEWGSQANTEAFF | TGTGCCAGCAGTGAATGGGGTAGTCAGGCCAACACTGAAGCTTTCTTT
TRBJ2-1 | few | TRBD1 | TRBV18 | CASSPRKPGQGVSYNEQFF | TGTGCCAGCTCACCACGAAAACCGGGACAGGGGGTCTCCTACAATGAGCAGTTCTTC
TRBJ2-1 | NA | TRBD1 | TRBV20-1 | CSARPGLGQYNEQFF | TGCAGTGCTAGGCCCGGGTTGGGACAGTACAATGAGCAGTTCTTC
TRBJ1-4 | NA | NA | TRBV12-3/TRBV12-4 | CASSRTAYNEKLFF | TGTGCCAGCAGCCGGACAGCCTATAATGAAAAACTGTTTTTT
TRBJ2-3 | NA | NA | TRBV7-2 | CASSRTGGVGTDTQYF | TGTGCCAGCAGCCGCACGGGTGGGGTTGGCACAGATACGCAGTATTTT
TRBJ1-1 | NA | TRBD1 | TRBV6-1 | CASRGQGLGTEAFF | TGTGCCAGCAGAGGACAGGGGCTGGGCACTGAAGCTTTCTTT
TRBJ1-1 | few | TRBD1 | TRBV28 | CASSFPGGQGGTEAFF | TGTGCCAGCAGTTTCCCCGGGGGACAGGGAGGGACTGAAGCTTTCTTT
TRBJ2-7 | few | TRBD1 | TRBV2 | CASSSGQGAREQYF | TGTGCCAGCAGTTCGGGACAGGGGGCGCGAGAGCAGTACTTC
TRBJ1-4 | few | NA | TRBV20-1 | CSVKAREEKLFF | TGCAGCGTTAAGGCACGGGAAGAAAAACTGTTTTTT
TRBJ2-1 | NA | NA | TRBV12-5 | CATGLRAANEQFF | TGTGCTACTGGTTTGAGGGCCGCCAATGAGCAGTTCTTC
TRBJ2-7 | NA | TRBD2 | TRBV7-9 | CASSLGTSGGNYF | TGTGCCAGCAGCCTGGGGACTAGCGGGGGTAACTACTTC
TRBJ2-7 | few | TRBD2 | TRBV11-1 | CASSLERGRVYEQYF | TGTGCCAGCAGCTTAGAACGCGGGAGGGTGTACGAGCAGTACTTC
TRBJ1-3 | few | NA | TRBV7-8 | CASSARYWDGSGGNTIYF | TGTGCCAGCAGCGCGCGTTACTGGGACGGATCGGGTGGAAACACCATATATTTT
TRBJ2-5 | NA | TRBD1 | TRBV19 | CASSTLDRAQETQYF | TGTGCCAGTAGTACTTTGGACAGGGCGCAAGAGACCCAGTACTTC